This passage covers 22 T cell receptor beta chains from one sample sequenced in a study of blood T cell repertoires in COVID-19. The table came from immunoSEQ multiplex PCR; TCRdb's copy has only in-frame clones and leaves some out. The table has under 350,000 clones, approximately 87% seen once. Sequenced material: peripheral blood. The receptor set was obtained from a man between 60 and 75 years old who had recovered from COVID-19.

This chain links TRBV2 with TRBJ1-2; 11 bases fit TRBD1. V was clipped by 6 bases and J by 2 bases; unmatched bases: 8. The CDR3 loop spans 16 amino acids. CDR1 and CDR2 from the germline V gene are SNHLY and FYNNEI. Here the CDR3 reads CASSLSGTGGNYGYTF. The CDR3 DNA sequence: TGTGCCAGCAGCCTCTCGGGGACAGGGGGGAACTATGGCTACACCTTC.

The CDR3 DNA reads as TGTGCCAGCAGTTTACTGGGGGCGCAAGGCTACACCTTC. It is translated as CASSLLGAQGYTF. This chain links TRBV12-3 or TRBV12-4 with TRBJ1-2; D possibly corresponds to TRBD1 (6 bases). V was cut by 2 bases and J by 8 bases, with 12 bases left in between. The CDR3 extends over 13 amino acids.

The V call is TRBV27, the J call TRBJ1-1; no firm D call. The germline CDR1 and CDR2 sequences are MNHEY and SMNVEV (reference sequence). This CDR3 has 14 residues. The V gene lost 5 bases and the J gene lost 6 bases, with 16 bases spanning the gap. The CDR3 coding sequence is TGTGCCAGCAGTAACGTTCAGGCCGAACCTGAAGCTTTCTTT. It translates to CASSNVQAEPEAFF.

This chain links TRBV6-1 with TRBJ2-6, with 11 bases fitting TRBD2. Germline loops: CDR1 MNHNS, CDR2 SASEGT. The CDR3 contains 14 residues. J was trimmed by 17 bases and V by 2 bases; bases with no gene match: 8. CDR3 nucleotides: TGTGCCAGCAGTGAATCTTGGACTAGCGGGCTTATGACTTTC. This encodes CASSESWTSGLMTF.

This clone has just one count. This sequence joins TRBV19 and TRBJ1-1; TRBD1 matches at 7 bases. The CDR3 runs to 17 residues. Germline values: CDR1 LNHDA, CDR2 SQIVND (reference sequence). V dropped 3 bases and J dropped 2; count of bases not matched to a gene: 12. In nucleotides, the CDR3 is TGTGCCAGTAGTATTTATAGGACAGGATCCATAAACACTGAAGCTTTCTTT. Protein: CASSIYRTGSINTEAFF.

On this clone itself: This specimen includes other DNA sequences encoding the same CDR3. V is TRBV12-3 or TRBV12-4 and J is TRBJ1-2, with 7 bases identical to TRBD1. The CDR3 covers 13 residues. The V gene end was trimmed by 6 bases and the J gene end by 2 bases; junction bases not matched to a gene: 3. The CDR3 sequence: CASSRDRNYGYTF. As DNA, the CDR3 is TGTGCCAGCAGCCGGGACAGAAACTATGGCTACACCTTC.

The chain links TRBV13 to TRBJ2-7; D is unresolved. The V end was cut by 2 bases, the J end by 0 bases, with 5 bases between. Looked up from germline, CDR1 is PRHDT and CDR2 is FYEKMQ (reference sequence). CDR3 length: 13 residues. The CDR3: CASSLTPSYEQYF. CDR3 in DNA: TGTGCCAGCAGCTTAACACCCTCCTACGAGCAGTACTTC.

The chain uses TRBV15 and TRBJ1-2; 10 nucleotides agree with TRBD1. J gave up 6 bases and V 0 bases, and 13 bases lay outside the gene matches. The germline V gene has CDR1 LNHNV and CDR2 YYDKDF (reference sequence). The CDR3 extends over 18 amino acids. CDR3 residues: CATSRDPPDYDRGHGYTF. Written as DNA, the CDR3 is TGTGCCACCAGCAGAGATCCCCCAGACTACGACAGGGGGCATGGCTACACCTTC.

The rearrangement joins TRBV13 to TRBJ2-4; TRBD1 might be the D (6 bases). The CDR3 loop spans 13 amino acids. The V and J ends lost 10 bases and 1 base respectively, with 11 bases between them. Per germline, CDR1 PRHDT and CDR2 FYEKMQ (reference sequence). The CDR3: CATQGTAKNIQYF. The CDR3 DNA sequence: TGTGCCACGCAGGGGACGGCCAAAAACATTCAGTACTTC.

This clone was picked up a small number of times. V is TRBV4-2 and J is TRBJ1-1; D not certain. This CDR3 spans 14 amino acids. Germline V gives CDR1 LGHNA, CDR2 YNFKEQ. The V end was cut by 3 bases, the J end by 4 bases, with 12 bases between. This CDR3 reads CASSQAGPGTEAFF. The CDR3 DNA is TGTGCCAGCAGCCAGGCCGGCCCGGGCACTGAAGCTTTCTTT.

This sequence joins TRBV7-2 and TRBJ2-5; 9 bases are shared with TRBD2. The CDR3 runs 17 residues. V dropped 5 bases and J dropped 4; count of bases not matched to a gene: 14. Germline V CDR1 and CDR2: SGHTA, FQGNSA. The CDR3 nucleotides are TGTGCCAGCAGCCTTCTTAGCGGGAGTATTCTAGGAGAGACCCAGTACTTC. As protein: CASSLLSGSILGETQYF. The whole variable domain, remainder taken from reference TRBV7-2 and TRBJ2-5, is GAGVSQSPSNKVTEKGKDVELRCDPISGHTALYWYRQSLGQGLEFLIYFQGNSAPDKSGLPSDRFSAERTGGSVSTLTIQRTQQEDSAVYLCASSLLSGSILGETQYFGPGTRLLVL.

The count of this clone is one. The rearrangement joins TRBV18 to TRBJ2-1; TRBD1 matches at 8 bases. The germline V gene encodes CDR1 KGHSH and CDR2 LQKENI. The trim removed 0 bases at V and 6 bases at J, leaving 7 bases unmatched. The CDR3 runs to 16 residues. The CDR3 here is CASSPPLGQGVNEQFF. As DNA, the CDR3 is TGTGCCAGCTCACCACCCTTAGGACAGGGAGTCAATGAGCAGTTCTTC.

This chain links TRBV10-3 with TRBJ2-1, with 7 bases identical to TRBD1. V lost 0 bases, J lost 4 bases, and 3 bases stayed unmatched. This CDR3 comprises 15 residues. CDR1 and CDR2 from the germline V gene are ENHRY and SYGVKD. CDR3 sequence (DNA): TGTGCCATCAGTGAGTCGGGGGACAGATACAATGAGCAGTTCTTC. Protein product: CAISESGDRYNEQFF.

The rearrangement uses TRBV6-5 and TRBJ2-1; 11 nucleotides match TRBD2. Unmatched junction bases numbered 2, after V lost 6 bases and J lost 4 bases. Germline V gene data show CDR1 as MNHEY and CDR2 as SVGAGI. The CDR3 is 14 residues long. CDR3: CASRTSGGYNEQFF. For the CDR3, the DNA is TGTGCCAGCAGAACTAGCGGGGGATACAATGAGCAGTTCTTC.

The chain combines TRBV12-5 with TRBJ2-1; the D gene is possibly TRBD2 (6 bases). The V gene lost 3 bases and the J gene lost 8 bases, with 17 bases spanning the gap. CDR3 size: 15 residues. In germline, CDR1 is LGHNT, CDR2 FRNRAP. The CDR3 DNA reads TGTGCTAGTGGTTTAAGAGCGGGTGAGCGTGATGAGCAGTTCTTC. Translating gives CASGLRAGERDEQFF.

The CDR3 region has the DNA TGTGCCAGCAGCTTAGTGGGGGAGGCTGGGCAGCCCCAGCATTTT. Translating it yields CASSLVGEAGQPQHF. The chain recombines TRBV7-2 with TRBJ1-5, with D maybe TRBD1 (5 bases). CDR1 and CDR2 (germline): SGHTA, FQGNSA. Trimming took 1 base from V and 7 from J, leaving 14 bases between them. The CDR3 is 15 residues long.

This sequence joins TRBV5-1 and TRBJ1-5, with unresolved D. In germline, CDR1 is SGHRS, CDR2 YFSETQ. There are 15 residues in the CDR3. The V and J ends lost 3 bases and 7 bases respectively, with 17 bases between them. The CDR3 spells CASSSPLRGEQPQHF. The CDR3 DNA is TGCGCCAGCAGCTCCCCGTTGCGGGGAGAGCAGCCCCAGCATTTT.

The V gene is TRBV27, the J gene TRBJ2-2, with 7 bases lining up with TRBD1. The CDR3 spans 16 residues. V shed 6 bases and J 2 bases; nucleotides not matched to a gene: 9. CDR1 is MNHEY and CDR2 is SMNVEV in the germline V gene (reference sequence). CDR3 protein: CASSWDSVSNTGELFF. The CDR3 coding sequence is TGTGCCAGCAGCTGGGACAGTGTTTCAAACACCGGGGAGCTGTTTTTT.

The chain joins TRBV5-1 to TRBJ2-3; D is undetermined. Germline CDR1 is SGHRS and CDR2 is YFSETQ. The V end was cut by 0 bases, the J end by 1 base, with 9 bases between. CDR3 length: 15 amino acids. The DNA of the CDR3 is TGCGCCAGCAGCTTGGAGCAGGCACGCACAGATACGCAGTATTTT. Its protein is CASSLEQARTDTQYF.

The chain employs TRBV5-1 and TRBJ2-3; TRBD2 agrees at 7 bases. Trimming cost V 4 bases and J 7 bases; bases outside gene matches: 12. The CDR3 is made up of 15 amino acids. Germline CDR1 and CDR2: SGHRS and YFSETQ. The CDR3 here is CASSRGDASGNTQYF. The CDR3 coding sequence is TGCGCCAGCAGCCGGGGGGACGCCTCGGGAAATACGCAGTATTTT.

This chain connects TRBV6-5 to TRBJ2-2, with 8 bases lining up with TRBD2. The CDR3 totals 15 residues. The germline V gene has CDR1 MNHEY and CDR2 SVGAGI. Trimming at V came to 6 bases and at J to 3 bases, leaving 6 bases not matched to a gene. CDR3 nucleotides: TGTGCCAGCAGGGGCGGCGGGAGGTACACCGGGGAGCTGTTTTTT. This codes for CASRGGGRYTGELFF.

The rearrangement uses TRBV5-1 and TRBJ2-7; 11 bases line up with TRBD2. Germline lookup yields CDR1 SGHRS and CDR2 YFSETQ. Germline trimming cut 5 bases from V and 3 bases from J; bases unmatched to any gene: 4. CDR3 length: 14 residues. The CDR3 protein is CASRTTSGSYEQYF. Written as DNA, the CDR3 is TGCGCCAGCAGAACTACTAGCGGGAGCTACGAGCAGTACTTC.